These T cell receptor beta chains were read from a single sample in a study of T-cell memory formation after mild COVID-19. MiXCR, run by TCRdb on the 5' RACE reads, gives a single entry per CDR3 protein. The sample has 95,000 to 110,000 distinct CDR3 sequences, around an eighth seen once. Sequenced input: PBMCs or a T cell subset sorted from them (not recorded which). The source is a man aged 18 to 30 who had mild COVID-19 (a few samples of this study predate the infection). Cell type and time point are not known. Both conserved end residues are part of each CDR3. D genes are given only for firm matches. Where a row states a size, it is once, few, many or the class of an expanded clone; other rows omit it.

j_gene | v_gene | d_gene | abundance | CDR3nt | CDR3aa
TRBJ2-1 | TRBV20-1 | TRBD2 | many | TGCAGTGCTAGAGGACTAGCGGAATACAATGAGCAGTTCTTC | CSARGLAEYNEQFF
TRBJ2-1 | TRBV7-6 | TRBD1 | NA | TGTGCCAGCACGCTTGGGACAGGGGAGCGGTATGAGCAGTTCTTC | CASTLGTGERYEQFF
TRBJ1-1 | TRBV6-5 | NA | NA | TGTGCCAGCAGGCAGGAGAACACTGAAGCTTTCTTT | CASRQENTEAFF
TRBJ2-3 | TRBV11-2 | TRBD2 | few | TGTGCCAGCAGCTTACTAGCGGGGGGGCTCGATACGCAGTATTTT | CASSLLAGGLDTQYF
TRBJ1-2 | TRBV29-1 | TRBD1 | few | TGCAGCGTTTATCGAACCGGGACAGGGAACTATGGCTACACCTTC | CSVYRTGTGNYGYTF
TRBJ2-5 | TRBV5-6 | TRBD2 | many | TGTGCCAGCACCTTCGGACTAGCGGGTCGGACCCAGTACTTC | CASTFGLAGRTQYF
TRBJ2-1 | TRBV20-1 | TRBD2 | NA | TGCAGTGCTAGTGAGACTAGCGGGGGGGCCTTGGAGCAGTTCTTC | CSASETSGGALEQFF
TRBJ1-2 | TRBV7-6 | NA | few | TGTGCCAGCAGCCGCGAAACAACAGGGACCGGTGGCTACACCTTC | CASSRETTGTGGYTF
TRBJ2-3 | TRBV7-6 | TRBD2 | many | TGTGCCAGCAGCTCCCCTGGGACTAGCGCAGATACGCAGTATTTT | CASSSPGTSADTQYF
TRBJ2-3 | TRBV9 | TRBD1 | NA | TGTGCCAGCAGCGCTTCGACAGGGTCTCTAACAGATACGCAGTATTTT | CASSASTGSLTDTQYF
TRBJ2-7 | TRBV27 | TRBD1 | few | TGTGCCAGCAGTTTATCACTTGGGGACAGGGGGTCCTACGAGCAGTACTTC | CASSLSLGDRGSYEQYF
TRBJ1-2 | TRBV5-1 | NA | few | TGCGCCAGCAGCTTGGTGGCAGGGCGCGACTATGGCTACACCTTC | CASSLVAGRDYGYTF
TRBJ2-1 | TRBV7-9 | TRBD2 | NA | TGTGCCAGCAGCTTCCAGCGGGGGGACAATGAGCAGTTCTTC | CASSFQRGDNEQFF
TRBJ2-5 | TRBV12-3/TRBV12-4 | TRBD1 | NA | TGTGCCAGCAGTTCAGGGGGCCCGGAGACCCAGTACTTC | CASSSGGPETQYF
TRBJ1-1 | TRBV29-1 | NA | few | TGCAGCGTTACATTGGGGAACACTGAAGCTTTCTTT | CSVTLGNTEAFF
TRBJ2-1 | TRBV6-6 | TRBD1 | few | TGTGCCAGCAGTTATCCAGGGGGCCGAGAGCAGTTCTTC | CASSYPGGREQFF
TRBJ1-4 | TRBV12-3/TRBV12-4 | TRBD1 | NA | TGTGCCAGCAGAACTACGGGACAGGGATCTGAAAAACTGTTTTTT | CASRTTGQGSEKLFF
TRBJ2-3 | TRBV6-5 | TRBD2 | NA | TGTGCCAGCAGTCTCCTTAGCGGGGGGAGCACAGATACGCAGTATTTT | CASSLLSGGSTDTQYF
TRBJ1-5 | TRBV20-1 | NA | NA | TGCAGTGCTAGAGAACACCCCTCAGACCTCAATCAGCCCCAGCATTTT | CSAREHPSDLNQPQHF
TRBJ2-5 | TRBV6-5 | TRBD2 | NA | TGTGCCAGCAGTTACTTAGCGGGGATAGAGACCCAGTACTTC | CASSYLAGIETQYF
TRBJ2-7 | TRBV5-4 | TRBD2 | NA | TGTGCCAGCAGCTTTCGGGGGGGCCAGACCTACGAGCAGTACTTC | CASSFRGGQTYEQYF
TRBJ2-1 | TRBV10-2 | TRBD2 | few | TGCGCCACGGCGGGGGAATGGAATGAGCAGTTCTTC | CATAGEWNEQFF
TRBJ2-7 | TRBV5-1 | NA | many | TGCGCCAGCAGCTTTAATGAATACGAGCAGTACTTC | CASSFNEYEQYF
TRBJ2-3 | TRBV27 | TRBD1 | NA | TGTGCCAGCAGGAACAGGGGCGGCACAGATACGCAGTATTTT | CASRNRGGTDTQYF
TRBJ2-3 | TRBV6-2/TRBV6-3 | TRBD2 | NA | TGTGCCAGCAGAGCCTCTCGGGGGGGGCCCGGTACGCAGTATTTT | CASRASRGGPGTQYF
TRBJ1-5 | TRBV4-1 | NA | NA | TGCGCCAGCAGCCGATTCGACAGGAACGATCAGCCCCAGCATTTT | CASSRFDRNDQPQHF
TRBJ2-1 | TRBV20-1 | TRBD2 | NA | TGCAGTGCTAGTGCCGGGACTAGCGGGTACAATGAGCAGTTCTTC | CSASAGTSGYNEQFF
TRBJ1-2 | TRBV12-3/TRBV12-4 | NA | few | TGTGCCAGCACCTTAGGCTCTGTTGGCTACACCTTC | CASTLGSVGYTF
TRBJ1-1 | TRBV23-1 | NA | few | TGCGCCAGCAGCCCCGGAGGGCCAGACACTGAAGCTTTCTTT | CASSPGGPDTEAFF
TRBJ2-1 | TRBV29-1 | TRBD1 | NA | TGCAGCGTTGATGGGACAGGGGACCCCTCCTACAATGAGCAGTTCTTC | CSVDGTGDPSYNEQFF
TRBJ2-5 | TRBV7-7 | TRBD1 | many | TGTGCTAGCAGCTTGTGGACAGGGGGAGAGACCCAGTACTTC | CASSLWTGGETQYF
TRBJ2-3 | TRBV24-1 | NA | NA | TGTGCCGCTTCCTCCGAAGGCACAGATACGCAGTATTTT | CAASSEGTDTQYF
TRBJ2-1 | TRBV2 | TRBD1 | few | TGTGCCAGCAGTGATACAGGGGGAACCTACAATGAGCAGTTCTTC | CASSDTGGTYNEQFF
TRBJ2-3 | TRBV6-5 | NA | few | TGTGCCAGCAGTAGACAGCAAGATACGCAGTATTTT | CASSRQQDTQYF
TRBJ2-3 | TRBV11-2 | NA | few | TGTGCCAGCAGTAGAGGGGCCACAGATACGCAGTATTTT | CASSRGATDTQYF
TRBJ2-1 | TRBV29-1 | NA | NA | TGCAGCGTAGCGACAGATTACAATGAGCAGTTCTTC | CSVATDYNEQFF
TRBJ1-5 | TRBV5-1 | TRBD1 | few | TGCGCCAGCAGCTTGGGGACAGGAACCAATCAGCCCCAGCATTTT | CASSLGTGTNQPQHF
TRBJ2-5 | TRBV29-1 | NA | many | TGCAGCGCTGAAACAGGGAGGCAGACCCAGTACTTC | CSAETGRQTQYF
TRBJ1-1 | TRBV9 | NA | few | TGTGCCAGCAGCGTCTTCTTAGGAGCTTTCTTT | CASSVFLGAFF
TRBJ2-1 | TRBV7-9 | NA | NA | TGTGCCAGCAGCTTAGCTATACGGGGGCACAATGAGCAGTTCTTC | CASSLAIRGHNEQFF
TRBJ2-2 | TRBV7-9 | NA | NA | TGTGCCAGCAGCTACGCCACCGGGGAGCTGTTTTTT | CASSYATGELFF
TRBJ2-1 | TRBV4-2 | TRBD1 | NA | TGTGCCAGCAGCCAAGAGGCAGGGGGAGATGAGCAGTTCTTC | CASSQEAGGDEQFF
TRBJ2-5 | TRBV29-1 | NA | few | TGCAGCGTTGAAAGTGTGGTCTTGGGGACCCAGTACTTC | CSVESVVLGTQYF
TRBJ2-1 | TRBV6-6 | NA | NA | TGTGCCAGCACCACAGGGGGGGGCGGTTGGAATGAGCAGTTCTTC | CASTTGGGGWNEQFF
TRBJ1-3 | TRBV20-1 | NA | NA | TGCAGTGCTAGTTCGCCGCCTGGAAACACCATATATTTT | CSASSPPGNTIYF
TRBJ2-3 | TRBV4-1 | NA | few | TGCGCCAGCAGCCACCCGGGTTCCCGCACAGATACGCAGTATTTT | CASSHPGSRTDTQYF
TRBJ1-2 | TRBV5-6 | NA | few | TGTGCCAGCAGCTTGGAAGGGTTGTCGCCCTATGGCTACACCTTC | CASSLEGLSPYGYTF
TRBJ1-1 | TRBV20-1 | NA | NA | TGCAGTACCCTTACTCAGGGGTTGACTGAAGCTTTCTTT | CSTLTQGLTEAFF
TRBJ2-7 | TRBV7-3 | NA | NA | TGTGCCAGCAGCTTAGTTCCGGCGTACGAGCAGTACTTC | CASSLVPAYEQYF
TRBJ2-1 | TRBV12-3/TRBV12-4 | TRBD2 | NA | TGTGCCAGCACCACCCTAGCGGGGGGCGTCAAAAGCTCCTACAATGAGCAGTTCTTC | CASTTLAGGVKSSYNEQFF
TRBJ2-7 | TRBV4-3 | NA | NA | TGCGCCAGCAGCCAAGAAGCGGCGGTATACTACGAGCAGTACTTC | CASSQEAAVYYEQYF